This TCR beta chain was sequenced in a study of T cells after yellow fever vaccination. Study information: Low-cell-number fractions underwent preparation using SMART-Seq v4 Ultra Low Input. Study conclusions and caveats: A weaker but faster secondary response was observed, peaking on day 5 versus 15. Most clones from primary vaccination were detected again post-booster (roughly 96% CD4, approximately 90% CD8).

Trimming left V 3 bases short and J 6 bases short, with 12 bases between. The CDR3 has 15 residues. Germline CDR1 reads MNHEY; CDR2 reads SMNVEV (reference sequence). TCR cDNA, made by 5'RACE template switching, carried an added universal primer site and UMIs. TCRdb independently ran MiXCR on the 5' RACE reads; one entry per CDR3 protein. Among about 25,000 distinct CDR3 sequences listed, 5.5% were seen once. This clonotype was counted many times. Sequencing used PBMCs, either bulk or a sorted T-cell subset (CD4+, CD8+, memory, or dextramer-sorted; not recorded which), obtained 15 days after the yellow fever booster vaccination. This receptor was obtained from a man aged 30 to 45 who received the YFV17D yellow fever vaccine. The chain employs TRBV27 and TRBJ1-6, with a tentative D call TRBD1 (6 bases). The CDR3 sequence is CASSLMDSPNSPLHF. In DNA, the CDR3 is TGTGCCAGCAGTTTGATGGACAGCCCTAATTCACCCCTCCACTTT.